Reported below is one T cell receptor (beta chain). Using unique molecular identifiers, the investigators prepared the TCRbeta library. TCRdb used MiXCR to reprocess the PCR reads, holding one entry per CDR3 protein. The sample shows 380,000 or so distinct CDR3 sequences, about an eighth of them seen only once. This sample was included in a study of T-cell reconstitution after alpha-beta-depleted transplantation in children. Between the trimmed V and J ends, which lost 8 bases and 6 bases, there was a span of 20 bases. The CDR3 is made up of 15 amino acids. Per the germline V gene, CDR1 is SGHAT and CDR2 is FQNNGV.

This sequence was found in a human donor who donated a stem cell graft to a child with Fanconi anemia. Here the sequenced sample was PBMCs, taken from the stem cell graft. This chain connects TRBV11-2 to TRBJ2-1; perhaps TRBD1 as D (6 bases). CDR3 sequence: CASARWDTTSNEQFF. In DNA form, the CDR3 reads TGTGCCAGCGCCCGGTGGGACACCACCTCCAATGAGCAGTTCTTC.